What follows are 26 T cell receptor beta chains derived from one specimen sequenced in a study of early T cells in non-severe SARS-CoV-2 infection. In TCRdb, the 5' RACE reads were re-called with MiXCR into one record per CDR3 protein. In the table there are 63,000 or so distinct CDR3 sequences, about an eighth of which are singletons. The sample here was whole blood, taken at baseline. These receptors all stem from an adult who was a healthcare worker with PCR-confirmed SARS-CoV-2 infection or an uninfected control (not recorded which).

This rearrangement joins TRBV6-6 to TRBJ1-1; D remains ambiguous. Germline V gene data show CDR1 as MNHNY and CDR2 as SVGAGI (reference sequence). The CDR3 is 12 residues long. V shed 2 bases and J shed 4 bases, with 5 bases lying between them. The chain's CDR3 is CASSYGITEAFF. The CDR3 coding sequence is TGTGCCAGCAGTTACGGGATCACTGAAGCTTTCTTT.

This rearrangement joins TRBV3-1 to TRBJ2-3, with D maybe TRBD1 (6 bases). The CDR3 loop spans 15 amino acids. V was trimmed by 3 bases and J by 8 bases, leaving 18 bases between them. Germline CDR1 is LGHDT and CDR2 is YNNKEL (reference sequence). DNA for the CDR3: TGTGCCAGCAGCCAGGACAGCATCCCCAGAAGTACGCAGTATTTT. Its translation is CASSQDSIPRSTQYF.

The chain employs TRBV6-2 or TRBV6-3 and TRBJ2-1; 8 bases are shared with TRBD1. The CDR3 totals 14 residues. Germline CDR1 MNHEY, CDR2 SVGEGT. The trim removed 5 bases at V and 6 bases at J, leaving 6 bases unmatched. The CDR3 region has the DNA TGTGCCAGCAGTCCTTCGGACAGGGTCAATGAGCAGTTCTTC. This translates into CASSPSDRVNEQFF.

CDR3 loop: CASSHMPLPSYEQYF. The CDR3 region has the DNA TGCGCCAGCAGCCACATGCCACTACCTTCCTACGAGCAGTACTTC. This chain links TRBV4-1 with TRBJ2-7; D call uncertain. CDR1 and CDR2 (germline): MGHRA, YSYEKL. This CDR3 has 15 amino acids. The V end lost 3 bases, the J end lost 1 base, and 13 bases lay between the germline ends.

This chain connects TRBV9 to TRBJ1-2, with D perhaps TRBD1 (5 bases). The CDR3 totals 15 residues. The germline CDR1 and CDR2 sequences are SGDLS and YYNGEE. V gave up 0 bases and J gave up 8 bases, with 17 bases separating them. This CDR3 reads CASSVAVDSPTGYTF. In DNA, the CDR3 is TGTGCCAGCAGCGTAGCAGTCGACAGCCCAACGGGCTACACCTTC.

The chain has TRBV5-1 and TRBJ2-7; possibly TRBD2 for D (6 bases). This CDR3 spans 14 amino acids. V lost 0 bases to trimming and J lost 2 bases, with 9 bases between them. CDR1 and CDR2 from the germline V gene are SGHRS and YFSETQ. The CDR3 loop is CASSLVGGTYEQYF. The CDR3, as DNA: TGCGCCAGCAGCTTGGTTGGCGGGACCTACGAGCAGTACTTC.

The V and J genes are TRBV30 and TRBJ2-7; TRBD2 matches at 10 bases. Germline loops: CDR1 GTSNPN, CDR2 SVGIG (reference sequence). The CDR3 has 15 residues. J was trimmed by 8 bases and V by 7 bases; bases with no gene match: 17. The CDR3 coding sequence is TGTGCCTACACCCGGGAGGGGGCTAGCGGGGGCAAGCAGTACTTC. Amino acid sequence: CAYTREGASGGKQYF. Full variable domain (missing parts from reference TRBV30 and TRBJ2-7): SQTIHQWPATLVQPVGSPLSLECTVEGTSNPNLYWYRQAAGRGLQLLFYSVGIGQISSEVPQNLSASRPQDRQFILSSKKLLLSDSGFYLCAYTREGASGGKQYFGPGTRLTVT.

This CDR3 reads CASSSGRRTYNEQFF. DNA for the CDR3: TGTGCCAGCAGCTCGGGACGGAGGACATACAATGAGCAGTTCTTC. The chain carries TRBV7-9 and TRBJ2-1; D is tentatively TRBD1 or TRBD2 (5 bases each). CDR3 length: 15 amino acids. Looked up from germline, CDR1 is SEHNR and CDR2 is FQNEAQ (reference sequence). V shed 4 bases and J shed 4 bases, with 14 bases lying between them.

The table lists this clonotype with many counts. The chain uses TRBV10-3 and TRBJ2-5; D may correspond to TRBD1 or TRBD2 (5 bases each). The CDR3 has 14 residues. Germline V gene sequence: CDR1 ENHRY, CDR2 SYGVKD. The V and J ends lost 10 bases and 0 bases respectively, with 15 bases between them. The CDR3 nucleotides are TGTGCCACCGCGGTGTGGGGGAACCAAGAGACCCAGTACTTC. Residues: CATAVWGNQETQYF.

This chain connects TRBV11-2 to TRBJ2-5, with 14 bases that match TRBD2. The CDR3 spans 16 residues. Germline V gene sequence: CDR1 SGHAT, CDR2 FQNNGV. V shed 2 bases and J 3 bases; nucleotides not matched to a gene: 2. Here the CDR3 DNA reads TGTGCCAGCAGCTTATTGGGACTAGCGGGGGAAGAGACCCAGTACTTC. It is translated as CASSLLGLAGEETQYF.

The CDR3 loop reads CASTERGTPGANVLTF. The CDR3 nucleotides read TGTGCCAGCACCGAAAGGGGCACCCCTGGGGCCAACGTCCTGACTTTC. This sequence joins TRBV7-9 and TRBJ2-6; tentatively, D is TRBD1 (5 bases). This CDR3 contains 16 residues. Germline CDR1 reads SEHNR; CDR2 reads FQNEAQ (reference sequence). The V end was cut by 7 bases, the J end by 2 bases, with 15 bases between.

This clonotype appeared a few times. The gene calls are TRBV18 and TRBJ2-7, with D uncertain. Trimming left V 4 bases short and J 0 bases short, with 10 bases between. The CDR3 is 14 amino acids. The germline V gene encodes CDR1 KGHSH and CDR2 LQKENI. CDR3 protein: CASSRPTSSYEQYF. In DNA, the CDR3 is TGTGCCAGCTCACGACCGACGAGCTCCTACGAGCAGTACTTC.

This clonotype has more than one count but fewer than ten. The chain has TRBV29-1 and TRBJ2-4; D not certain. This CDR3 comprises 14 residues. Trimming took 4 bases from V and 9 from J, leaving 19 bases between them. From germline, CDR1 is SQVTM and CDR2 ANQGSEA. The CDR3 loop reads CSVGLDAVFGIQYF. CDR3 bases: TGCAGCGTTGGGTTAGACGCAGTTTTTGGCATTCAGTACTTC.

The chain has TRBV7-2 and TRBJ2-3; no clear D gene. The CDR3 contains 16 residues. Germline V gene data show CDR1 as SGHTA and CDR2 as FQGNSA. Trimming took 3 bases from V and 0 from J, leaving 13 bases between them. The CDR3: CASSFFRTPSTDTQYF. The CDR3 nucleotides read TGTGCCAGCAGCTTTTTCAGGACCCCTAGCACAGATACGCAGTATTTT.

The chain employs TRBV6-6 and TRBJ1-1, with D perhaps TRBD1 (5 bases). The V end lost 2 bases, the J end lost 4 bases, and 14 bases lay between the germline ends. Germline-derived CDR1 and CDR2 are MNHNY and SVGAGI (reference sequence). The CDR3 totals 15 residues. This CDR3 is CASSYVDAGTTEAFF. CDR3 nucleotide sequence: TGTGCCAGCAGTTACGTGGACGCAGGGACCACTGAAGCTTTCTTT.

DNA of the CDR3: TGTGCCAGCAGCCAAGTCACAGGGAGGTCACCCCTCCACTTT. Translation: CASSQVTGRSPLHF. The chain has TRBV14 and TRBJ1-6; maybe TRBD1 (6 bases). Germline CDR1 reads SGHDN; CDR2 reads FVKESK. Trimming removed 1 base at V and 10 bases at J, with 11 bases between. The CDR3 runs to 14 residues.

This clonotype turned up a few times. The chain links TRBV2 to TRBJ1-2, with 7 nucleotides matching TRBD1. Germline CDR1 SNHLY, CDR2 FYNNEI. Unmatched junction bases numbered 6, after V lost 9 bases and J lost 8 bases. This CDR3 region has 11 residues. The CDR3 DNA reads TGTGCCAGAAAGACAGGGAACGGCTACACCTTC. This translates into CARKTGNGYTF.

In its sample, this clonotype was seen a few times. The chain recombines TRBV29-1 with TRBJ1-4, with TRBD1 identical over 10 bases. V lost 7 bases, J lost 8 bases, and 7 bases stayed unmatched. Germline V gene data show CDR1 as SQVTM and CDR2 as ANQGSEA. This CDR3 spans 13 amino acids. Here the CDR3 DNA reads TGCAGCGCCGGGACAGGGGCGGTGGAAAAACTGTTTTTT. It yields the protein CSAGTGAVEKLFF. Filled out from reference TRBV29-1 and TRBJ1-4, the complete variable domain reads SAVISQKPSRDICQRGTSLTIQCQVDSQVTMMFWYRQQPGQSLTLIATANQGSEATYESGFVIDKFPISRPNLTFSTLTVSNMSPEDSSIYLCSAGTGAVEKLFFGSGTQLSVL.

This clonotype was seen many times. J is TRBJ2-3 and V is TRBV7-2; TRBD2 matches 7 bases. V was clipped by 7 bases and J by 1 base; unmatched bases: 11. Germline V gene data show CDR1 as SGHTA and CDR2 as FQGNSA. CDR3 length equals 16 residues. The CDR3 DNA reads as TGTGCCAGCACCTCCCAGGCGGGAGCGGGCACAGATACGCAGTATTTT. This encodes CASTSQAGAGTDTQYF.

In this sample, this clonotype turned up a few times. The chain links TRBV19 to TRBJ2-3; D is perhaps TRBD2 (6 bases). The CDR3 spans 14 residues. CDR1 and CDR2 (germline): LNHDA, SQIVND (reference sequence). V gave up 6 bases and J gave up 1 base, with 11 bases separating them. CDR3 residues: CASRERRGTDTQYF. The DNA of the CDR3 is TGTGCCAGTAGGGAGAGGAGGGGCACAGATACGCAGTATTTT.

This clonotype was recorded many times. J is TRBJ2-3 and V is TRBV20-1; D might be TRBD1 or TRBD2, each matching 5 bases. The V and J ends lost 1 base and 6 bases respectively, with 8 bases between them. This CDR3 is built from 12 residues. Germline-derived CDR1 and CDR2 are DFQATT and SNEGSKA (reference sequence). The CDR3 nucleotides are TGCAGTGCTAGAGGGGACCCCGATACGCAGTATTTT. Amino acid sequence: CSARGDPDTQYF.

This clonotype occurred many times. The CDR3 bases are TGTGCCAGCAGGGCCTTGTCAGGGGGAGGCTATGGCTACACCTTC. This translates into CASRALSGGGYGYTF. The gene calls are TRBV3-1 and TRBJ1-2; 7 bases line up with TRBD1. Germline V gives CDR1 LGHDT, CDR2 YNNKEL (reference sequence). The J segment lost 4 bases and the V segment lost 6 bases, leaving 11 bases of the junction unmatched. The length of the CDR3 is 15 residues.

The CDR3 here is CASSFSRRGTEAFF. The CDR3 DNA follows: TGTGCCAGCAGTTTCTCTAGGAGGGGCACTGAAGCTTTCTTT. This rearrangement joins TRBV27 to TRBJ1-1, with a possible D match to TRBD1 (5 bases). V lost 3 bases and J 4 bases, leaving 12 bases between the germline ends. The CDR3 spans 14 residues. Germline V lookup: CDR1 MNHEY, CDR2 SMNVEV (reference sequence).

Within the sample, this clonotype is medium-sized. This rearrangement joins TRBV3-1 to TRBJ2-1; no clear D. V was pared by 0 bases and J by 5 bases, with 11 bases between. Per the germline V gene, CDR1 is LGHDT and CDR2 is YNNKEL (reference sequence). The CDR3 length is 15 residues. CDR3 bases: TGTGCCAGCAGCCAAGAAATGTACGCCAACAATGAGCAGTTCTTC. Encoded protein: CASSQEMYANNEQFF.

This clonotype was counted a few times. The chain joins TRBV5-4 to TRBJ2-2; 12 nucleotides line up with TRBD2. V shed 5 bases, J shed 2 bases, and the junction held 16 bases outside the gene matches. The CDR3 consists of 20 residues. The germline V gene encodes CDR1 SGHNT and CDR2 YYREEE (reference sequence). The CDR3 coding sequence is TGTGCCAGCAGGCCAACTAGCGGGAGGCCCCAAACAATAAACACCGGGGAGCTGTTTTTT. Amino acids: CASRPTSGRPQTINTGELFF.

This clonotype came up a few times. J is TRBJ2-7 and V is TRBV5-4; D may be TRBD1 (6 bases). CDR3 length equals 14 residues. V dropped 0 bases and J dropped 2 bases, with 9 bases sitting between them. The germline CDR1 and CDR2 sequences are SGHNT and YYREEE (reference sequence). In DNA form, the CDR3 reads TGTGCCAGCAGCTTGGGGACAGCGGCCTACGAGCAGTACTTC. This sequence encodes CASSLGTAAYEQYF.